This T cell receptor beta chain was observed in a study of cytomegalovirus exposure and HLA in healthy donors. The overall study: One earlier analysis, a look at some 180 million T cells, found 100 million to 130 million unique TCR beta sequences. Findings of the study overall: The investigators catalogued 150 to 200 TCR beta chains as cytomegalovirus-associated.

Researchers ran the PCR with 60 Vbeta and 13 Jbeta primers. The table came from immunoSEQ multiplex PCR; TCRdb's copy has only in-frame clones and leaves some out. In the table there are about 100,000 clones, roughly 75% of which are singletons. As concerns this clone: Its matching antigen is unknown.

Germline V gene lookup returns CDR1 MNHEY and CDR2 SVGAGI. The V end was cut by 2 bases, the J end by 4 bases, with 6 bases between. The CDR3 consists of 13 residues. The sample consisted of PBMCs. This TCR came from a woman in her forties in good health and CMV-seronegative. V is TRBV6-5 and J is TRBJ2-1, with D unresolved. The CDR3 DNA is TGTGCCAGCAGTTACGCCCAGTACAATGAGCAGTTCTTC. Its protein is CASSYAQYNEQFF.